The 20 T cell receptor beta chains listed next were all sequenced from one sample in a study of blood T cell repertoires in COVID-19. Data came from immunoSEQ multiplex PCR; TCRdb stores just in-frame clones and leaves some out. The repertoire has under 450,000 clones, roughly 88% of them found once; the top ten carry over 10%. The sample comprised peripheral blood. These receptors came from a woman between 50 and 59 years old with COVID-19, enrolled during active disease.

J is TRBJ1-1 and V is TRBV6-5, with a weak D call TRBD1 (6 bases). V was clipped by 7 bases and J by 1 base, with 16 bases between them. The CDR3 runs to 15 residues. Germline CDR1 is MNHEY and CDR2 is SVGAGI. CDR3 protein: CASTKGRGRNTEAFF. The CDR3, as DNA: TGTGCCAGCACAAAGGGCAGGGGAAGGAACACTGAAGCTTTCTTT.

The rearrangement joins TRBV4-2 to TRBJ1-6; D remains ambiguous. The CDR3 is made up of 13 amino acids. V was trimmed by 4 bases and J by 11 bases, leaving 12 bases between them. CDR1 and CDR2 from the germline V gene are LGHNA and YNFKEQ. The CDR3 DNA sequence: TGTGCCAGCAGCCCAGAGGAGGGAACACCCCTCCACTTT. As protein: CASSPEEGTPLHF.

This clone was detected once. The rearrangement joins TRBV10-2 to TRBJ2-1; 7 bases are shared with TRBD2. The CDR3 spans 15 residues. The V gene end was trimmed by 6 bases and the J gene end by 8 bases; junction bases not matched to a gene: 13. The germline gives CDR1 WSHSY, CDR2 SAAADI. The CDR3 sequence is CASRGTKLAPYEQFF. For the CDR3, the DNA is TGCGCCAGCAGGGGGACTAAGCTGGCTCCTTATGAGCAGTTCTTC.

The J gene is TRBJ2-1, the V gene TRBV23-1, with 7 bases fitting TRBD1. TRBV23-1 is labeled an ORF, and its function is uncertain. The CDR3 sequence is 15 residues long. Trimming took 3 bases from V and 2 from J; bases not matched to a gene: 4. The CDR3 DNA reads as TGCGCCAGCAGTCACGACAGGGTCGCCTACAATGAGCAGTTCTTC. Its translation: CASSHDRVAYNEQFF.

This clone was observed once. The rearrangement uses TRBV21-1 and TRBJ1-5. TRBV21-1 is annotated as a pseudogene. This CDR3 is 17 amino acids long. The CDR3 is CASSSRFTTKGNQPQHF. DNA of the CDR3: TGTGCCAGCAGCTCGCGGTTTACAACTAAGGGCAATCAGCCCCAGCATTTT.

The chain combines TRBV2 with TRBJ2-3; a weak D match, TRBD2 (7 bases). The V gene lost 6 bases and the J gene lost 3 bases, with 16 bases spanning the gap. The germline CDR1 and CDR2 sequences are SNHLY and FYNNEI. CDR3 size: 15 residues. The CDR3 coding sequence is TGTGCCAGCAGCCCCGCGGGGGCTAGTACAGATACGCAGTATTTT. As protein: CASSPAGASTDTQYF.

In the case of this clone: The junction shows a germline mismatch at one end, possibly a read error. The rearrangement uses TRBV30 and TRBJ1-6, with no clear D. There are 9 residues in the CDR3. Per the germline V gene, CDR1 is GTSNPN and CDR2 is SVGIG (reference sequence). The CDR3 DNA reads TGTGCCTGGGACTTCCCCCCGTACTTT. It is translated as CAWDFPPYF.

This clone was seen only once. This chain links TRBV7-9 with TRBJ2-3; no firm D call. V lost 1 base, J lost 4 bases, and 3 bases lay in between. CDR1 and CDR2 from the germline V gene are SEHNR and FQNEAQ (reference sequence). CDR3 size: 12 residues. The CDR3 bases are TGTGCCAGCAGCTTAGGGCCAGATACGCAGTATTTT. Its translation: CASSLGPDTQYF.

V is TRBV12-5 and J is TRBJ2-2; 14 nucleotides agree with TRBD2. Germline CDR1 LGHNT, CDR2 FRNRAP. This CDR3 has 15 amino acids. The V segment lost 6 bases and the J segment 3 bases; nucleotides outside the gene matches: 0. The CDR3 region is CASGTSGGDTGELFF. For the CDR3, the DNA is TGTGCTAGTGGGACTAGCGGGGGGGACACCGGGGAGCTGTTTTTT.

V gene TRBV25-1 combines with J gene TRBJ1-1; 10 bases fit TRBD1. CDR1 and CDR2 (germline): MGHDK, SYGVNS. The V gene end was trimmed by 6 bases and the J gene end by 4 bases; junction bases not matched to a gene: 8. The CDR3 spans 15 residues. The DNA for the CDR3 is TGTGCCAGCAGGAGGACAGGGGGGAGCGCCACTGAAGCTTTCTTT. Translation gives CASRRTGGSATEAFF.

J is TRBJ2-3 and V is TRBV4-1; the D gene is possibly TRBD2 (5 bases). V was trimmed by 0 bases and J by 0 bases, leaving 7 bases between them. CDR1 is MGHRA and CDR2 is YSYEKL in the germline V gene. There are 15 residues in the CDR3. The DNA of the CDR3 is TGCGCCAGCAGCCAAGACCCGGGGAGCACAGATACGCAGTATTTT. Translation gives CASSQDPGSTDTQYF.

The chain links TRBV6-2 or TRBV6-3 to TRBJ1-5; 7 bases match TRBD1. V gave up 5 bases and J gave up 6 bases; unmatched junction bases: 10. The germline V gene has CDR1 MNHEY and CDR2 SVGEGT. The length of the CDR3 is 15 residues. As DNA, the CDR3 is TGTGCCAGCAGTCATCCGACAGGGTTGAGTCAGCCCCAGCATTTT. Translated, it gives CASSHPTGLSQPQHF.

The J gene is TRBJ1-2, the V gene TRBV5-6, with unresolved D. The CDR3 has 13 residues. The V end lost 0 bases, the J end lost 7 bases, and 10 bases lay between the germline ends. Germline V gene data show CDR1 as SGHDT and CDR2 as YYEEEE. The DNA for the CDR3 is TGTGCCAGCAGCTTGGAATTCGGGTCTGGCTACACCTTC. Translating it yields CASSLEFGSGYTF.

The gene calls are TRBV6-5 and TRBJ1-6; 8 nucleotides align to TRBD1. Germline values: CDR1 MNHEY, CDR2 SVGAGI. The CDR3 is 14 residues long. The J segment lost 8 bases and the V segment lost 8 bases, leaving 8 bases of the junction unmatched. CDR3 sequence reads: CASWSDRDYSPLHF. The CDR3 DNA reads TGTGCCAGCTGGTCGGACAGGGACTATTCACCCCTCCACTTT.

The V gene is TRBV9, the J gene TRBJ1-5; the D gene is possibly TRBD1 (6 bases). V was clipped by 4 bases and J by 6 bases, with 14 bases between them. Germline V CDR1 and CDR2: SGDLS, YYNGEE. The CDR3 consists of 14 residues. The CDR3: CASSPGQGSQPQHF. The CDR3 DNA is TGTGCCAGCAGCCCGGGGCAGGGGAGTCAGCCCCAGCATTTT.

The chain links TRBV6-5 to TRBJ1-3; D is unclear. CDR3 size: 15 residues. The germline V gene has CDR1 MNHEY and CDR2 SVGAGI. Deletions cut 5 bases from V and 4 bases from J, with 15 bases between. Here the CDR3 reads CASSRPFPGGNTIYF. Here the CDR3 DNA reads TGTGCCAGCAGTCGACCCTTTCCCGGGGGAAACACCATATATTTT.

V is TRBV4-2 and J is TRBJ2-1; D uncertain. The CDR3 is made up of 16 amino acids. V was trimmed by 1 base and J by 2 bases, leaving 12 bases between them. The V gene's germline CDR1 is LGHNA and CDR2 YNFKEQ. The CDR3 protein is CASSQVEGVTYNEQFF. The CDR3 coding sequence is TGTGCCAGCAGCCAAGTAGAAGGAGTTACCTACAATGAGCAGTTCTTC.

J is TRBJ2-2 and V is TRBV5-1; 10 positions match TRBD1. Germline CDR1 reads SGHRS; CDR2 reads YFSETQ. The CDR3 sequence is 16 residues long. J gave up 2 bases and V 4 bases, and 5 bases lay outside the gene matches. The CDR3 region has the DNA TGCGCCAGCAGCCCGGACAGGGGGAGAAACACCGGGGAGCTGTTTTTT. Its translation: CASSPDRGRNTGELFF.

This chain joins TRBV5-1 and TRBJ1-2; perhaps TRBD1 as D (6 bases). V lost 4 bases and J 3 bases, leaving 13 bases between the germline ends. The CDR3 length is 14 residues. The germline V gene encodes CDR1 SGHRS and CDR2 YFSETQ. This CDR3 reads CASSPDQGHYGYTF. As DNA, the CDR3 is TGCGCCAGCAGCCCGGACCAGGGGCACTATGGCTACACCTTC.

The gene calls are TRBV19 and TRBJ2-6; 10 nucleotides match TRBD1. J was trimmed by 4 bases and V by 7 bases; bases with no gene match: 13. Germline V gives CDR1 LNHDA, CDR2 SQIVND (reference sequence). The CDR3 totals 18 residues. CDR3 DNA: TGTGCCAGTACCCGGAGAGGGACAGGGGTTGCGGGGGCCAACGTCCTGACTTTC. This codes for CASTRRGTGVAGANVLTF.